This entry features one T cell receptor (beta chain) sequence. The trim removed 5 bases at V and 4 bases at J, leaving 6 bases unmatched. The germline V gene encodes CDR1 SGHDN and CDR2 FVKESK. This CDR3 is 14 amino acids long. The data were taken from a study of blood T cell repertoires in COVID-19. Assay used: immunoSEQ multiplex PCR; TCRdb lists only in-frame clones, some missing. This table has more than 300,000 clones, around nine tenths appearing once. The receptor was isolated from a woman in her 30s with COVID-19, enrolled during active disease. The chain carries TRBV14 and TRBJ1-1; 8 nucleotides line up with TRBD1. The material sequenced was peripheral blood. The CDR3, as DNA: TGTGCCAGCAGCATACAGGGGGTCGTCACTGAAGCTTTCTTT. Its protein is CASSIQGVVTEAFF.